These 19 T cell receptor beta chains originate from one sample sequenced in a study of blood T cell repertoires in COVID-19. Assay: immunoSEQ multiplex PCR; the TCRdb copy retains only in-frame clones and omits some. The data show roughly 300,000 clones, less than 85% seen once. The sample comprised PBMCs or T cells enriched from blood (not recorded which). These receptor sequences come from a woman in her 50s who had recovered from COVID-19.

The genes are TRBV20-1 and TRBJ1-1; 7 bases are a match to TRBD1. The junction had 11 bases not matched to a gene; V was cut back by 3 bases and J by 4 bases. CDR3 length: 15 residues. The germline V gene has CDR1 DFQATT and CDR2 SNEGSKA (reference sequence). CDR3 region: CSASNETGWGTEAFF. The CDR3 DNA is TGCAGTGCTAGTAACGAGACAGGGTGGGGCACTGAAGCTTTCTTT.

The chain has TRBV27 and TRBJ2-1, with 8 bases identical to TRBD2. Germline V gene sequence: CDR1 MNHEY, CDR2 SMNVEV (reference sequence). Unmatched junction bases numbered 6, after V lost 6 bases and J lost 2 bases. The CDR3 runs 15 residues. CDR3 amino acids: CASSASGGAYNEQFF. In DNA, the CDR3 is TGTGCCAGCAGCGCCAGCGGGGGTGCCTACAATGAGCAGTTCTTC.

The chain carries TRBV18 and TRBJ1-4, with D possibly TRBD1 on 6 matching bases. The CDR3 sequence is 14 residues long. Germline V gene data show CDR1 as KGHSH and CDR2 as LQKENI. The ends were cut back, 2 bases at V and 8 bases at J, with 12 bases in the middle. CDR3 nucleotides: TGTGCCAGCTCACCAGGGGGCGTCGAAGAAAAACTGTTTTTT. This gives the protein CASSPGGVEEKLFF.

This chain connects TRBV7-2 to TRBJ2-4, with D hard to call. V lost 1 base to trimming and J lost 7 bases, with 20 bases between them. In germline, CDR1 is SGHTA, CDR2 FQGNSA. CDR3 length: 17 amino acids. The CDR3 loop is CASSLGFELSRVNIQYF. Written as DNA, the CDR3 is TGTGCCAGCAGCTTAGGGTTTGAGCTGTCCCGGGTTAACATTCAGTACTTC.

This clone was seen a handful of times. This chain joins TRBV7-9 and TRBJ2-7; 10 nucleotides match TRBD1. The CDR3 runs to 17 residues. CDR1 and CDR2 from the germline V gene are SEHNR and FQNEAQ (reference sequence). V lost 0 bases and J lost 7; bases outside the gene matches: 12. DNA for the CDR3: TGTGCCAGCAGCTTAGCGCGGGGGGCCGGGACAGGGGATGAGCAGTACTTC. It encodes CASSLARGAGTGDEQYF.

J is TRBJ1-3 and V is TRBV30, with 7 bases aligning to TRBD1. The V segment lost 2 bases and the J segment 3 bases; nucleotides outside the gene matches: 13. CDR1 is GTSNPN and CDR2 is SVGIG in the germline V gene (reference sequence). The CDR3 runs 17 residues. The CDR3 sequence is CAWSTSFWTGGGNTIYF. CDR3 sequence (DNA): TGTGCCTGGAGTACTTCGTTTTGGACAGGTGGTGGAAACACCATATATTTT.

The chain employs TRBV11-2 and TRBJ2-7; the D is unclear. Trimming shortened V by 0 bases and J by 0 bases, and 9 bases separated the two germline ends. The CDR3 runs 15 residues. Germline values: CDR1 SGHAT, CDR2 FQNNGV. CDR3 bases: TGTGCCAGCAGCTTAGACCAGTGGAGCTCCTACGAGCAGTACTTC. It yields the protein CASSLDQWSSYEQYF.

The chain joins TRBV5-6 to TRBJ1-1, with D uncertain. CDR1 is SGHDT and CDR2 is YYEEEE in the germline V gene. Trimming took 4 bases from V and 5 from J, leaving 12 bases between them. The length of the CDR3 is 13 residues. DNA for the CDR3: TGTGCCAGCAGCACTAGTGGAGGTACTGAAGCTTTCTTT. Translating gives CASSTSGGTEAFF. Variable domain in full (rest from reference TRBV5-6 and TRBJ1-1): DAGVTQSPTHLIKTRGQQVTLRCSPKSGHDTVSWYQQALGQGPQFIFQYYEEEERQRGNFPDRFSGHQFPNYSSELNVNALLLGDSALYLCASSTSGGTEAFFGQGTRLTVV.

This sequence joins TRBV29-1 and TRBJ2-1; TRBD2 matches 8 bases. The length of the CDR3 is 14 residues. The junction had 5 bases not matched to a gene; V was cut back by 4 bases and J by 3 bases. Germline-derived CDR1 and CDR2 are SQVTM and ANQGSEA. The CDR3 sequence: CSVVPGLVYNEQFF. CDR3 nucleotide sequence: TGCAGCGTTGTTCCGGGACTAGTCTACAATGAGCAGTTCTTC.

The chain has TRBV5-1 and TRBJ1-2; D not certain. The CDR3 totals 14 residues. The ends were cut back, 3 bases at V and 5 bases at J, with 14 bases in the middle. Per germline, CDR1 SGHRS and CDR2 YFSETQ. CDR3 in DNA: TGCGCCAGCAGCTCGGACGCTAGCGTATATGGCTACACCTTC. Residues: CASSSDASVYGYTF.

This clone was seen once. The DNA for the CDR3 is TGTGCCAGCAGCTTCGGGACAGGGGGCCCAGAGACCCAGTACTTC. It yields the protein CASSFGTGGPETQYF. The gene calls are TRBV3-1 (or the pseudogene TRBV3-2) and TRBJ2-5; 12 bases match TRBD1. J gave up 4 bases and V 5 bases, and 5 bases lay outside the gene matches. Germline loops: CDR1 LGHDT, CDR2 YNNKEL (reference sequence). The CDR3 has 15 amino acids.

The rearrangement uses TRBV5-1 and TRBJ2-3; 15 bases fit TRBD2. Germline CDR1 and CDR2: SGHRS and YFSETQ. V lost 3 bases, J lost 9 bases, and 5 bases stayed unmatched. CDR3 length: 15 residues. Written as DNA, the CDR3 is TGCGCCAGCAGCTCGGGACTAGCGGGAGGTGACACGCAGTATTTT. It yields the protein CASSSGLAGGDTQYF.

This clone appeared once. The chain uses TRBV15 and TRBJ2-1, with D perhaps TRBD1 (6 bases). The ends were cut back, 1 base at V and 6 bases at J, with 22 bases in the middle. There are 18 residues in the CDR3. Germline values: CDR1 LNHNV, CDR2 YYDKDF (reference sequence). CDR3 in amino acids: CATSRASLVRGFSNEQFF. The CDR3 coding sequence is TGTGCCACCAGCAGAGCTTCATTGGTCAGGGGATTTTCCAATGAGCAGTTCTTC.

The chain couples TRBV7-9 to TRBJ2-3; 9 nucleotides agree with TRBD2. V was pared by 1 base and J by 6 bases, with 5 bases of the junction left unmatched. This CDR3 region has 15 residues. Germline V CDR1 and CDR2: SEHNR, FQNEAQ (reference sequence). The CDR3 region is CASSLGLAAHDTQYF. The CDR3 DNA sequence: TGTGCCAGCAGCTTAGGACTAGCGGCACACGATACGCAGTATTTT.

J is TRBJ1-2 and V is TRBV5-6; tentatively, D is TRBD1 (5 bases). The CDR3 is made up of 17 amino acids. V gave up 0 bases and J gave up 6 bases, with 21 bases separating them. Germline CDR1 is SGHDT and CDR2 is YYEEEE. The DNA for the CDR3 is TGTGCCAGCAGCTTGGTAGGGGCCCCGACGGGTACACATGGCTACACCTTC. This translates into CASSLVGAPTGTHGYTF.

CDR3 residues: CASIHSAGGAGYGYTF. CDR3 nucleotides: TGTGCCAGTATCCACTCGGCGGGGGGCGCAGGCTATGGCTACACCTTC. This sequence joins TRBV19 and TRBJ1-2; possibly TRBD1 for D (6 bases). Trimming pared 7 bases from V and 4 bases from J, leaving 22 bases between. This CDR3 spans 16 amino acids. Germline V gene sequence: CDR1 LNHDA, CDR2 SQIVND (reference sequence).

The J gene is TRBJ1-3, the V gene TRBV7-2; D is ambiguous. V gave up 5 bases and J gave up 2 bases, with 13 bases separating them. Germline-derived CDR1 and CDR2 are SGHTA and FQGNSA. This CDR3 is built from 15 residues. CDR3 nucleotide sequence: TGTGCCAGCAGCCTAGATAGCGGTCCTGGAAACACCATATATTTT. Amino acid sequence: CASSLDSGPGNTIYF.

This rearrangement joins TRBV6-5 to TRBJ1-3; D might be TRBD1 (6 bases). CDR1 MNHEY and CDR2 SVGAGI come from the germline V gene. V gave up 6 bases and J gave up 8 bases, with 20 bases separating them. CDR3 length: 15 residues. The CDR3, as DNA: TGTGCCAGCAGCCCCCCCATGGGGGCCGGGGACACCATATATTTT. Its protein product is CASSPPMGAGDTIYF.

The V call is TRBV6-2 or TRBV6-3, the J call TRBJ2-1, with 12 positions matching TRBD2. The ends lost 4 bases at V and 7 bases at J; junction bases unmatched: 5. Germline assignment: CDR1 MNHEY and CDR2 SVGEGT. CDR3 length equals 15 residues. The CDR3 DNA reads TGTGCCAGCAGTTCGACTAGCGGGAGAATAAATGAGCAGTTCTTC. This gives the protein CASSSTSGRINEQFF.